A single sample gave rise to the 20 T cell receptor beta chains below, sequenced in a study of CXCR3-negative and CXCR3-positive naive CD8 T cells (dated by TCRdb to between 2018 and 2020). Here is what the overall study found, with its caveats: Compared with CXCR3-negative naive cells, CXCR3-positive naive cells had TRB CDR3s with higher hydrophobicity (lower Kidera factor 4), lower energy, and higher strength and volume indices.

Sequencing used a NextSeq 550. The Human TCR Profiling Kit (MiLaboratory) was used to prepare UMI-labeled 5' RACE TRB cDNA libraries. TCRdb reprocessed the reads, reporting each CDR3 protein sequence once and no DNA. The table held for this sample gives 150,000 to 160,000 distinct CDR3 sequences. 0.49% of the sample comes from the top ten. Their recognized antigens are unknown. Sequencing used naive CXCR3+ CD8+ T cells from blood. The cell subset or site tag for this specimen amounts to: CD45RO-CCR7+CD27+CD95- naive CD8+ T cells expressing CXCR3 (TNR3+). Receptors were obtained from a human donor in good health. Some clones in this sample may be carry-over from other donors' samples.

J is TRBJ1-1 and V is TRBV6-6; checking the TCRdb D call of TRBD1 is not possible without DNA. From germline, CDR1 is MNHNY and CDR2 SVGAGI (reference sequence). The CDR3 length is 15 residues. The CDR3 here is CASNPGSYVNTEAFF.

The rearrangement links TRBV7-2 to TRBJ2-1; no DNA is available, so the TRBD2 call from TCRdb remains unchecked. This CDR3 has 12 amino acids. CDR1 and CDR2 from the germline V gene are SGHTA and FQGNSA. The chain's CDR3 is CAKKRGFYEQYF.

The chain carries TRBV27 and TRBJ1-1. Germline V CDR1 and CDR2: MNHEY, SMNVEV (reference sequence). The CDR3 is made up of 15 amino acids. The CDR3 sequence is CASSLSAGGFTEAFF.

This chain uses TRBV2 with TRBJ2-1; checking the TCRdb D call of TRBD1 is not possible without DNA. The CDR3 runs to 20 residues. Germline V gene sequence: CDR1 SNHLY, CDR2 FYNNEI. CDR3 in amino acids: CASSEGVGVSGSWSYNEQFF. Full variable domain (rest looked up from reference TRBV2 and TRBJ2-1): EPEVTQTPSHQVTQMGQEVILRCVPISNHLYFYWYRQILGQKVEFLVSFYNNEISEKSEIFDDQFSVERPDGSNFTLKIRSTKLEDSAMYFCASSEGVGVSGSWSYNEQFFGPGTRLTVL.

The gene calls are TRBV4-1 and TRBJ2-2; TCRdb returns TRBD2, unconfirmable since there is no DNA. The CDR3 runs to 17 residues. From germline, CDR1 is MGHRA and CDR2 YSYEKL. CDR3 amino acids: CASSQVGAGVNTGELFF.

The CDR3 region is CSVEDRGGYYEQYF. The chain combines TRBV29-1 with TRBJ2-7; no DNA is available, so the TRBD2 call from TCRdb remains unchecked. The germline V gene encodes CDR1 SQVTM and CDR2 ANQGSEA. The CDR3 is made up of 14 amino acids.

V and J are TRBV7-8 and TRBJ2-7; the D call of TRBD2 rests on TCRdb alone, since no DNA is present to check it. Looked up from germline, CDR1 is SGHVS and CDR2 is FQNEAQ. This CDR3 spans 13 amino acids. This chain's CDR3 is CASRPALEREQYF.

This chain joins TRBV4-1 and TRBJ2-2; with no DNA, the TCRdb D assignment of TRBD1 cannot be verified. Germline assignment: CDR1 MGHRA and CDR2 YSYEKL. The CDR3 length is 18 residues. The CDR3 loop reads CASSHQPVGGSYTGELFF.

The CDR3 reads CASSYDNSGTGLDEQFF. This chain joins TRBV7-9 and TRBJ2-1; TCRdb reports TRBD1, a call that lacks DNA to check it against. This CDR3 spans 17 amino acids. The germline V gene has CDR1 SEHNR and CDR2 FQNEAQ (reference sequence).

The CDR3 reads CASSFSGQVLDQPQHF. This chain uses TRBV6-2 or TRBV6-3 with TRBJ1-5; the TCRdb D gene call, TRBD1, has no DNA to confirm it. The V gene's germline CDR1 is MNHEY and CDR2 SVGEGT. There are 16 residues in the CDR3.

This chain connects TRBV28 to TRBJ2-7; TCRdb lists TRBD1, though no DNA is available to test this call. Germline V CDR1 and CDR2: MDHEN, SYDVKM. The CDR3 is 16 residues long. CDR3 sequence: CASSPNGVPLSYEQYF.

This sequence joins TRBV27 and TRBJ1-1. CDR1 MNHEY and CDR2 SMNVEV come from the germline V gene (reference sequence). The CDR3 totals 11 residues. The CDR3 sequence: CASSHNTEAFF.

J is TRBJ2-1 and V is TRBV3-1; TCRdb picks TRBD1, but there is no DNA to check that call. CDR3 length: 16 residues. CDR1 and CDR2 (germline): LGHDT, YNNKEL (reference sequence). The CDR3 protein is CASSQPGPGTYNEQFF.

The chain carries TRBV20-1 and TRBJ2-2; TCRdb names TRBD2, which stays unverified in the absence of DNA. Looked up from germline, CDR1 is DFQATT and CDR2 is SNEGSKA (reference sequence). The CDR3 consists of 14 residues. CDR3 in amino acids: CSARDSGEAGELFF.

V and J are TRBV28 and TRBJ1-6; the TRBD1 assignment by TCRdb is unverifiable without DNA. CDR1 and CDR2 (germline): MDHEN, SYDVKM. This CDR3 has 17 residues. The CDR3 protein is CASSLFPTGDFGSPLHF. Variable domain in full (rest from reference TRBV28 and TRBJ1-6): DVKVTQSSRYLVKRTGEKVFLECVQDMDHENMFWYRQDPGLGLRLIYFSYDVKMKEKGDIPEGYSVSREKKERFSLILESASTNQTSMYLCASSLFPTGDFGSPLHFGNGTRLTVT.

The J gene is TRBJ2-5, the V gene TRBV4-1; TCRdb reports TRBD2, a call that lacks DNA to check it against. CDR1 is MGHRA and CDR2 is YSYEKL in the germline V gene. This CDR3 has 18 amino acids. CDR3 region: CASSQEFGASGRQETQYF.

This chain connects TRBV29-1 to TRBJ2-7. The CDR3 runs 12 residues. Germline CDR1 SQVTM, CDR2 ANQGSEA. CDR3 region: CSVIQVGYEQYF.

The gene calls are TRBV12-2 and TRBJ2-5; the TRBD2 assignment by TCRdb is unverifiable without DNA. TRBV12-2 is deemed a pseudogene. This CDR3 contains 18 residues. The CDR3 reads CASRLAPVGTSGSETQYF.

The chain couples TRBV9 to TRBJ2-5; TCRdb selects TRBD1, and the lack of DNA leaves this call unchecked. The CDR3 sequence is 15 residues long. Per germline, CDR1 SGDLS and CDR2 YYNGEE. This CDR3 is CASSGHGTGGETQYF.

The V gene is TRBV29-1, the J gene TRBJ2-1. The length of the CDR3 is 12 residues. Per germline, CDR1 SQVTM and CDR2 ANQGSEA. The CDR3 loop is CSVDAMWNEQFF.